The clone carrying this T cell receptor beta chain was found many times. Its specificity is not known. The library was built from about 400 ng RNA with molecular barcoded adaptors for alpha/delta and beta/gamma chains. TCRdb reanalysed the reads using MiXCR and keeps one entry per CDR3 protein. The table shows about 63,000 distinct CDR3 sequences, with 14% occurring only once. These data come from a study of read filtering for tumor transcriptome and immune sequencing. Study summary: Per sample, TCR-region reads ranged about 3.5 to 11 million by IR-seq, about 85 to 1,400 by RNA-seq. General study results and limits: IR-seq and RNA-seq agreed better without single-read clonotypes. Approximately 82% of IR-seq clonotypes had a single read, yet these held approximately 4% of reads.

CDR1 LGHNT and CDR2 FRNRAP come from the germline V gene. CDR3 size: 16 residues. Trimming removed 0 bases from V and 7 bases from J; junction bases left unmatched: 9. The gene calls are TRBV12-5 and TRBJ2-7, with TRBD1 matching over 10 bases. The sample taken for sequencing was a population of CD138-negative cells sorted from bone marrow. The source of this sequence is a donor at least 40 years old with multiple myeloma. CDR3 DNA: TGTGCTAGTGGTTTGGTGGCCGGGACAGGGGCGCGGGAGCAGTACTTC. It codes for CASGLVAGTGAREQYF.